The 8 T cell receptor beta chains given below trace back to one sample, sequenced in a study of T cells in Graves' hyperthyroidism and ophthalmopathy. The source material, RNA transcripts, was used to amplify TCR beta CDR3 regions. An initial round of RT-PCR targeting the TCR CDR3 relied on the HTBI primer set. TCRdb re-called the multiplex PCR reads with MiXCR, one entry per CDR3 protein. This table has about 350,000 distinct CDR3 sequences, roughly 17% appearing once. The sample taken for sequencing was blood. These receptors all stem from a woman aged 30 to 39 with Graves' hyperthyroidism that later progressed to Graves' ophthalmopathy.

This clonotype has a count of ten or more. V gene TRBV18 combines with J gene TRBJ2-4, with 8 bases fitting TRBD1. This CDR3 spans 15 amino acids. V gave up 3 bases and J gave up 7 bases; unmatched junction bases: 8. CDR1 is KGHSH and CDR2 is LQKENI in the germline V gene. The chain's CDR3 is CASSPVDRGLNIQYF. The CDR3 nucleotides read TGTGCCAGCTCACCGGTAGACAGGGGCCTCAACATTCAGTACTTC.

This clonotype occurred many times. V and J are TRBV5-1 and TRBJ1-2; no clear D. CDR1 and CDR2 from the germline V gene are SGHRS and YFSETQ. V was shortened by 5 bases and J by 2 bases, with 7 bases between the two germline ends. The CDR3 spans 12 residues. CDR3 sequence reads: CASRRQNYGYTF. In DNA form, the CDR3 reads TGCGCCAGCAGAAGGCAGAACTATGGCTACACCTTC. The whole variable domain, remainder taken from reference TRBV5-1 and TRBJ1-2, is KAGVTQTPRYLIKTRGQQVTLSCSPISGHRSVSWYQQTPGQGLQFLFEYFSETQRNKGNFPGRFSGRQFSNSRSEMNVSTLELGDSALYLCASRRQNYGYTFGSGTRLTVV.

The V and J genes are TRBV4-2 and TRBJ1-2, with D unresolved. V was shortened by 0 bases and J by 2 bases, with 19 bases between the two germline ends. The germline gives CDR1 LGHNA, CDR2 YNFKEQ. The CDR3 is made up of 18 amino acids. The CDR3 nucleotides read TGTGCCAGCAGCCAAGATCTGGCGGGAAGTGATGTGAACTATGGCTACACCTTC. It yields the protein CASSQDLAGSDVNYGYTF.

The chain joins TRBV27 to TRBJ1-1, with D unresolved. The CDR3 runs 13 residues. The V end was cut by 7 bases, the J end by 2 bases, with 11 bases between. Looked up from germline, CDR1 is MNHEY and CDR2 is SMNVEV (reference sequence). CDR3 DNA sequence: TGTGCCAGCACTAGGACGGCAAACACTGAAGCTTTCTTT. This translates into CASTRTANTEAFF.

This clonotype was observed many times. This sequence joins TRBV7-2 and TRBJ2-1; D is perhaps TRBD2 (6 bases). There are 19 residues in the CDR3. Deletions cut 5 bases from V and 2 bases from J, with 25 bases between. Germline V lookup: CDR1 SGHTA, CDR2 FQGNSA. The CDR3 protein is CASSRTSYLGRDAYNEQFF. The CDR3 coding sequence is TGTGCCAGCAGCCGAACCTCTTACCTAGGGCGGGATGCCTACAATGAGCAGTTCTTC.

This clonotype was seen repeatedly, ten times or more. CDR3: CASSLVLSNQPQHF. The CDR3 DNA follows: TGTGCCAGCAGTTTAGTGCTTAGCAATCAGCCCCAGCATTTT. The chain carries TRBV12-3 or TRBV12-4 and TRBJ1-5; D is uncertain. Trimming removed 1 base from V and 0 bases from J, with 4 bases in between. The CDR3 is 14 residues long.

This clonotype has ten or more counts. The rearrangement joins TRBV2 to TRBJ1-5; D ambiguous. Trimming cost V 4 bases and J 6 bases, with 10 bases left between them. From germline, CDR1 is SNHLY and CDR2 FYNNEI. The CDR3 has 13 residues. As DNA, the CDR3 is TGTGCCAGCAGTGTGTATGGGGTTCAGCCCCAGCATTTT. Its translation is CASSVYGVQPQHF. The full variable domain, in which reference TRBV2 and TRBJ1-5 provide the parts outside the CDR3, is EPEVTQTPSHQVTQMGQEVILRCVPISNHLYFYWYRQILGQKVEFLVSFYNNEISEKSEIFDDQFSVERPDGSNFTLKIRSTKLEDSAMYFCASSVYGVQPQHFGDGTRLSIL.

This clonotype was observed a handful of times. The chain uses TRBV20-1 and TRBJ1-4, with D hard to call. Germline CDR1 and CDR2: DFQATT and SNEGSKA (reference sequence). This CDR3 is built from 14 residues. V gave up 4 bases and J gave up 8 bases, with 17 bases separating them. This CDR3 reads CSANGPSDMEKLFF. The DNA for the CDR3 is TGCAGTGCTAACGGACCATCAGACATGGAAAAACTGTTTTTT.